The 27 T cell receptor beta chains in this list originate from one sample, sequenced in a study of T cell responses to AZD1222 COVID-19 vaccine (dated by TCRdb to the early 2020s). Interpreted using the paper, the time point label stands for: about 28 days (+/-7) after the second vaccine dose. Taken with the paper, the label for treatment or condition translates to: meningococcal conjugate vaccine given as trial control. The library came from the immunoSEQ multiplex PCR assay. Not all clones reach the TCRdb copy of this immuneACCESS table, which keeps in-frame sequences only. Checked studies attribute under half of the gap to unresolved V genes and leave the rest unexplained. The table for this sample lists roughly 120,000 clones; 90% of them were counted only once. Of the sample, 4% to 5% is held by the ten largest clones. The sequences come from peripheral blood, collected 28 days after the second dose of the MenACWY control vaccine. Every receptor here comes from an adult who received the MenACWY meningococcal vaccine as a control.

J is TRBJ1-2 and V is TRBV10-2; the match to TRBD1 covers 8 bases. The CDR3 runs 14 residues. Germline V CDR1 and CDR2: WSHSY, SAAADI. With V trimmed by 6 bases and J by 4 bases, 7 bases remained unmatched. The CDR3 DNA reads as TGCGCCAGCAGACCGGACAGGGTGGGCTATGGCTACACCTTC. Its translation is CASRPDRVGYGYTF.

The chain carries TRBV28 and TRBJ2-7, with D hard to call. The germline gives CDR1 MDHEN, CDR2 SYDVKM. CDR3 length: 12 residues. Between the trimmed V and J ends, which lost 7 bases and 5 bases, there was a span of 12 bases. For the CDR3, the DNA is TGTGCCAGCACCCCTAGTCGGAACGAGCAGTACTTC. Translated: CASTPSRNEQYF.

The chain combines TRBV5-4 with TRBJ2-1; 12 nucleotides align to TRBD1. The CDR3 contains 15 residues. J was trimmed by 9 bases and V by 1 base; bases with no gene match: 5. Germline V gives CDR1 SGHNT, CDR2 YYREEE (reference sequence). Written as DNA, the CDR3 is TGTGCCAGCAGCTTGAGGGACAGGGGGCATCTTGAGCAGTTCTTC. Translated: CASSLRDRGHLEQFF.

V usage is TRBV19 and J usage is TRBJ1-5; D gene unclear. The CDR3 is 13 amino acids. V was cut by 3 bases and J by 7 bases, with 10 bases left in between. Germline loops: CDR1 LNHDA, CDR2 SQIVND (reference sequence). CDR3 protein: CASSIWIGQPQHF. CDR3 sequence (DNA): TGTGCCAGTAGTATTTGGATCGGCCAGCCCCAGCATTTT.

The J gene is TRBJ2-1, the V gene TRBV3-1 (or the pseudogene TRBV3-2); 12 positions match TRBD2. Germline CDR1 reads LGHDT; CDR2 reads YNNKEL (reference sequence). The CDR3 has 16 residues. Unmatched junction bases numbered 4, after V lost 4 bases and J lost 3 bases. The CDR3, as DNA: TGTGCCAGCAGCCCGAAGACTAGCGGGAGCTACAATGAGCAGTTCTTC. It yields the protein CASSPKTSGSYNEQFF.

This chain connects TRBV27 to TRBJ1-1, with a possible D match to TRBD1 (5 bases). This CDR3 is 14 amino acids long. Per the germline V gene, CDR1 is MNHEY and CDR2 is SMNVEV (reference sequence). Deletions cut 5 bases from V and 7 bases from J, with 17 bases between. CDR3 protein: CASSHARGELEAFF. Written as DNA, the CDR3 is TGTGCCAGCAGTCACGCGCGGGGGGAACTTGAAGCTTTCTTT.

This chain joins TRBV19 and TRBJ2-7, with 8 bases that match TRBD2. The CDR3 extends over 13 amino acids. Germline V gene sequence: CDR1 LNHDA, CDR2 SQIVND (reference sequence). V dropped 4 bases and J dropped 3; count of bases not matched to a gene: 2. Here the CDR3 reads CASSRSGSYEQYF. The DNA for the CDR3 is TGTGCCAGTAGTAGGAGCGGGAGCTACGAGCAGTACTTC.

The chain couples TRBV12-3 or TRBV12-4 to TRBJ2-3, with D possibly matching TRBD2 (5 bases). The V end was cut by 2 bases, the J end by 3 bases, with 6 bases between. The CDR3 consists of 13 residues. CDR3 amino acids: CASSLRRTDTQYF. In DNA, the CDR3 is TGTGCCAGCAGTTTACGGAGGACAGATACGCAGTATTTT.

This chain joins TRBV7-2 and TRBJ2-1, with TRBD2 matching 9 bases. Germline CDR1 reads SGHTA; CDR2 reads FQGNSA. V was pared by 5 bases and J by 1 base, with 3 bases of the junction left unmatched. The CDR3 is 15 amino acids. The CDR3 coding sequence is TGTGCCAGCAGCCAACTAGCGGGTTCCTACAATGAGCAGTTCTTC. Translation: CASSQLAGSYNEQFF.

The chain combines TRBV5-1 with TRBJ2-1; weak D call: TRBD2 (6 bases). CDR3 length: 15 amino acids. Trimming stripped 6 bases from V and 7 bases from J, with 20 bases between. Germline V lookup: CDR1 SGHRS, CDR2 YFSETQ. The CDR3 coding sequence is TGCGCCAGCAACTGGGGGGACCCCCGAGGGAATGAGCAGTTCTTC. This sequence encodes CASNWGDPRGNEQFF.

The V and J genes are TRBV6-5 and TRBJ2-5; 9 nucleotides match TRBD1. Germline loops: CDR1 MNHEY, CDR2 SVGAGI. The CDR3 spans 14 residues. After removal of 9 bases from V and 5 bases from J, the junction contained 10 bases not matched to a gene. The CDR3: CASVTGGAGETQYF. CDR3 coding DNA: TGTGCCAGTGTTACAGGGGGCGCGGGTGAGACCCAGTACTTC.

The chain couples TRBV19 to TRBJ2-2; 9 bases are a match to TRBD1. With 8 bases clipped from V and 6 bases from J, the junction kept 7 bases outside the gene matches. The CDR3 contains 14 residues. Germline-derived CDR1 and CDR2 are LNHDA and SQIVND (reference sequence). In DNA form, the CDR3 reads TGTGCCAGTCTCTCGGGACAGGGCTCCGGGGAGCTGTTTTTT. Translation gives CASLSGQGSGELFF.

The genes are TRBV5-1 and TRBJ2-5; 9 nucleotides align to TRBD2. The trim removed 4 bases at V and 5 bases at J, leaving 6 bases unmatched. CDR1 SGHRS and CDR2 YFSETQ come from the germline V gene. CDR3 size: 14 residues. CDR3 residues: CASSLSGSRETQYF. The DNA of the CDR3 is TGCGCCAGCAGCCTTAGCGGGAGTCGGGAGACCCAGTACTTC.

The gene calls are TRBV21-1 and TRBJ1-5. TRBV21-1 is recorded as a pseudogene. This CDR3 is built from 13 residues. CDR3 sequence reads: CASREGCNQPQHF. CDR3 DNA sequence: TGTGCCAGCCGGGAGGGCTGCAATCAGCCCCAGCATTTT.

The gene calls are TRBV20-1 and TRBJ1-2, with a tentative D call TRBD1 (6 bases). V lost 3 bases and J lost 12, with 20 bases in between. The CDR3 is made up of 13 amino acids. Germline V lookup: CDR1 DFQATT, CDR2 SNEGSKA (reference sequence). The CDR3 DNA follows: TGCAGTGCTAGTTCCCCCACAGGGTTTATTGACACCTTC. This encodes CSASSPTGFIDTF.

The V and J genes are TRBV7-2 and TRBJ1-2; D is unclear. Germline CDR1 and CDR2: SGHTA and FQGNSA. This CDR3 contains 13 residues. V dropped 3 bases and J dropped 6 bases, with 11 bases sitting between them. In DNA, the CDR3 is TGTGCCAGCAGCTTTTCTCGGGAGGATGGCTACACCTTC. Translation gives CASSFSREDGYTF.

This clone showed up just once. The chain has TRBV18 and TRBJ2-1; D call uncertain. There are 13 residues in the CDR3. Trimming pared 2 bases from V and 4 bases from J, leaving 6 bases between. CDR1 is KGHSH, CDR2 LQKENI, per germline. The CDR3 loop reads CASSPDSYNEQFF. DNA of the CDR3: TGTGCCAGCTCACCAGACTCATACAATGAGCAGTTCTTC.

This clone was found a few times. V usage is TRBV7-9 and J usage is TRBJ2-3; D may be TRBD1 or TRBD2 (5 bases each). CDR1 SEHNR and CDR2 FQNEAQ come from the germline V gene (reference sequence). The CDR3 contains 16 residues. V was shortened by 5 bases and J by 3 bases, with 18 bases between the two germline ends. As DNA, the CDR3 is TGTGCCAGCAGCGGACCGGGACGGAGGTCTACAGATACGCAGTATTTT. Protein sequence: CASSGPGRRSTDTQYF.

The rearrangement uses TRBV3-1 (or the pseudogene TRBV3-2) and TRBJ1-6; 10 bases line up with TRBD1. The junction had 6 bases not matched to a gene; V was cut back by 4 bases and J by 3 bases. The CDR3 runs 17 residues. Germline CDR1 reads LGHDT; CDR2 reads YNNKEL (reference sequence). CDR3 loop: CASSPGQGVFYNSPLHF. The CDR3, as DNA: TGTGCCAGCAGCCCTGGACAGGGGGTCTTCTATAATTCACCCCTCCACTTT.

To note about this clone: The sample contains more than one DNA sequence encoding this CDR3. The chain uses TRBV11-3 and TRBJ2-2, with a tentative D call TRBD2 (7 bases). The germline CDR1 and CDR2 sequences are SGHNT and YENEEA. Trimming removed 1 base from V and 5 bases from J, with 11 bases in between. CDR3 length: 15 amino acids. The CDR3 DNA reads as TGTGCCAGCAGCTTAGGAGGGGGGGGGACCGGGGAGCTGTTTTTT. Protein product: CASSLGGGGTGELFF. Filled out from reference TRBV11-3 and TRBJ2-2, the complete variable domain reads EAGVVQSPRYKIIEKKQPVAFWCNPISGHNTLYWYLQNLGQGPELLIRYENEEAVDDSQLPKDRFSAERLKGVDSTLKIQPAELGDSAVYLCASSLGGGGTGELFFGEGSRLTVL.

This chain uses TRBV5-4 with TRBJ2-6; possibly TRBD2 for D (7 bases). V was cut by 2 bases and J by 0 bases, with 12 bases left in between. Germline-derived CDR1 and CDR2 are SGHNT and YYREEE (reference sequence). This CDR3 has 17 residues. CDR3 region: CASSFKGGASGANVLTF. The DNA of the CDR3 is TGTGCCAGCAGCTTCAAGGGGGGGGCCTCTGGGGCCAACGTCCTGACTTTC.

V gene TRBV7-6 combines with J gene TRBJ1-6, with no clear D. V dropped 6 bases and J dropped 7 bases, with 16 bases sitting between them. The CDR3 covers 15 residues. Germline CDR1 SGHVS, CDR2 FNYEAQ. The CDR3 loop reads CASRPDGLGNSPLHF. The CDR3 DNA reads TGTGCCAGCAGACCCGACGGATTGGGGAATTCACCCCTCCACTTT.

The CDR3: CASSFRLAGLAEQYF. The CDR3 region has the DNA TGTGCCAGCAGTTTTAGACTAGCGGGATTGGCCGAGCAGTACTTC. The rearrangement joins TRBV27 to TRBJ2-7; 11 nucleotides agree with TRBD2. V trimming: 3 bases; J trimming: 6 bases; junction bases outside the gene matches: 7. The CDR3 extends over 15 amino acids. Germline CDR1 is MNHEY and CDR2 is SMNVEV (reference sequence).

The chain couples TRBV19 to TRBJ2-2; a weak D match, TRBD2 (6 bases). Germline assignment: CDR1 LNHDA and CDR2 SQIVND (reference sequence). The CDR3 has 16 residues. Between the trimmed V and J ends, which lost 5 bases and 3 bases, there was a span of 16 bases. CDR3 coding DNA: TGTGCCAGTAGTCATAAGGCCGGGAGCTACACCGGGGAGCTGTTTTTT. Protein product: CASSHKAGSYTGELFF.

V usage is TRBV5-1 and J usage is TRBJ1-4; D is perhaps TRBD1 (5 bases). The ends were cut back, 1 base at V and 8 bases at J, with 12 bases in the middle. Germline-derived CDR1 and CDR2 are SGHRS and YFSETQ. CDR3 length equals 14 residues. CDR3 in DNA: TGCGCCAGCAGCTTGAGGCAGGGAAGCGAAAAACTGTTTTTT. It codes for CASSLRQGSEKLFF. Using reference TRBV5-1 and TRBJ1-4 for the parts outside the CDR3, the full variable domain is KAGVTQTPRYLIKTRGQQVTLSCSPISGHRSVSWYQQTPGQGLQFLFEYFSETQRNKGNFPGRFSGRQFSNSRSEMNVSTLELGDSALYLCASSLRQGSEKLFFGSGTQLSVL.

The V call is TRBV7-7, the J call TRBJ2-2; the match to TRBD2 covers 7 bases. Germline CDR1 and CDR2: SSHAT and FNYEAQ (reference sequence). This CDR3 has 16 amino acids. V shed 2 bases, J shed 4 bases, and the junction held 7 bases outside the gene matches. The CDR3 is CASSLSAGVATGELFF. DNA for the CDR3: TGTGCCAGCAGCTTATCCGCGGGAGTTGCCACCGGGGAGCTGTTTTTT. The full variable domain, with the rest looked up from reference TRBV7-7 and TRBJ2-2, is GAGVSQSPRYKVTKRGQDVTLRCDPISSHATLYWYQQALGQGPEFLTYFNYEAQPDKSGLPSDRFSAERPEGSISTLTIQRTEQRDSAMYRCASSLSAGVATGELFFGEGSRLTVL.

The chain carries TRBV2 and TRBJ1-5, with 8 bases aligning to TRBD1. The V gene end was trimmed by 2 bases and the J gene end by 3 bases; junction bases not matched to a gene: 3. Germline CDR1 and CDR2: SNHLY and FYNNEI. The CDR3 contains 15 residues. For the CDR3, the DNA is TGTGCCAGCAGTGAATGGGACAGGTACAATCAGCCCCAGCATTTT. The encoded protein is CASSEWDRYNQPQHF.